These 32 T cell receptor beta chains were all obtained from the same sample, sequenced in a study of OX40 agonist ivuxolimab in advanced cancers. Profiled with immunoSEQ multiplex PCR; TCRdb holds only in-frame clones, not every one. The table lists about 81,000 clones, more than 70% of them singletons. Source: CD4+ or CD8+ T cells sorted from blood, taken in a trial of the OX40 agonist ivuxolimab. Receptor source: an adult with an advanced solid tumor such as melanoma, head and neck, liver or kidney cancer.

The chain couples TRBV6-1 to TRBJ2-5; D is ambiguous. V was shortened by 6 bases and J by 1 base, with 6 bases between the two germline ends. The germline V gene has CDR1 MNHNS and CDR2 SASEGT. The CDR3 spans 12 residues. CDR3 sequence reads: CASRTSQETQYF. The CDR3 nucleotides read TGTGCCAGCAGAACATCCCAAGAGACCCAGTACTTC.

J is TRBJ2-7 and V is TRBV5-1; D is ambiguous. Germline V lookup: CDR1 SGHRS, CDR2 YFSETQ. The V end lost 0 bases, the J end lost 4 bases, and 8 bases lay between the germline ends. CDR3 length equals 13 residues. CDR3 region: CASSLGHGYEQYF. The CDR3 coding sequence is TGCGCCAGCAGCTTGGGGCACGGATACGAGCAGTACTTC.

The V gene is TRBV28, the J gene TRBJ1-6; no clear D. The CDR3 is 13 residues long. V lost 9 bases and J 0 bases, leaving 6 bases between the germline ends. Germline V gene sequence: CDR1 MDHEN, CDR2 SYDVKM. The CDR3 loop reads CASSSSYNSPLHF. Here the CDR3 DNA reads TGTGCCAGTTCAAGCTCCTATAATTCACCCCTCCACTTT.

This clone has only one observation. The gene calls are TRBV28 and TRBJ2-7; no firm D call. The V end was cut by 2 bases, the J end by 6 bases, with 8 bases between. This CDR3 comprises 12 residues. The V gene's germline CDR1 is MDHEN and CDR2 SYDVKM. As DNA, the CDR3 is TGTGCCAGCAGTTTAAGAATAGGCGAGCAGTACTTC. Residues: CASSLRIGEQYF.

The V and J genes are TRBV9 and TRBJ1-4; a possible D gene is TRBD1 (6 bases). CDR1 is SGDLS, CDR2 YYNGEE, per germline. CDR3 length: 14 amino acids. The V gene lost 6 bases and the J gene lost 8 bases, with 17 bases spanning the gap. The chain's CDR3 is CASNLQGQSEKLFF. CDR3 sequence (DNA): TGTGCCAGCAACCTACAGGGTCAAAGCGAAAAACTGTTTTTT.

CDR3 region: CASSTQTYEQYF. CDR3 DNA sequence: TGCGCCAGCAGCACCCAGACCTACGAGCAGTACTTC. The chain recombines TRBV5-1 with TRBJ2-7; D unresolved. Germline V gene data show CDR1 as SGHRS and CDR2 as YFSETQ. The V gene lost 4 bases and the J gene lost 2 bases, with 7 bases spanning the gap. The CDR3 is 12 amino acids.

CDR3 protein: CASSFGAGLQDTQYF. CDR3 DNA sequence: TGTGCCAGCAGTTTCGGGGCAGGGCTGCAAGATACGCAGTATTTT. The chain combines TRBV27 with TRBJ2-3; D tentatively fits TRBD1 or TRBD2 (5 bases each). The CDR3 has 15 residues. Trimming removed 3 bases from V and 5 bases from J, with 15 bases in between. Germline CDR1 and CDR2: MNHEY and SMNVEV (reference sequence).

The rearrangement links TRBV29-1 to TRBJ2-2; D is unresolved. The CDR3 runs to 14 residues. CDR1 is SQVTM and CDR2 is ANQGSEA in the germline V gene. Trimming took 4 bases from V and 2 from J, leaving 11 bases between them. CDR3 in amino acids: CSVVRDANTGELFF. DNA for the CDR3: TGCAGCGTTGTGAGAGACGCTAACACCGGGGAGCTGTTTTTT.

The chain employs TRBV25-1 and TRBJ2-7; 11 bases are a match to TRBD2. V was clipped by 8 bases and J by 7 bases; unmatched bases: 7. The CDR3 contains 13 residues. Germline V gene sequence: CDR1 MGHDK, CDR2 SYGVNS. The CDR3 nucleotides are TGTGCCAGCGTCCGGGCTAGCGGGGGGGAGCAGTACTTC. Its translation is CASVRASGGEQYF.

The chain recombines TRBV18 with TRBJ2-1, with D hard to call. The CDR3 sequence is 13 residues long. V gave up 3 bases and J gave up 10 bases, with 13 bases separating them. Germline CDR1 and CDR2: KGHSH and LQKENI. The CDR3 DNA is TGTGCCAGCTCACCGGAGCACATCACCGAGCAGTTCTTC. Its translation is CASSPEHITEQFF.

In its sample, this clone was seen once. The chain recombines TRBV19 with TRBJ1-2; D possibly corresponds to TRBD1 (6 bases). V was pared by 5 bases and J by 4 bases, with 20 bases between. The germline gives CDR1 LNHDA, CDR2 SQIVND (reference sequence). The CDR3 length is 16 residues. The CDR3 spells CASSPPGSGGPYGYTF. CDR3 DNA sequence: TGTGCCAGTAGTCCTCCCGGATCCGGGGGCCCCTATGGCTACACCTTC.

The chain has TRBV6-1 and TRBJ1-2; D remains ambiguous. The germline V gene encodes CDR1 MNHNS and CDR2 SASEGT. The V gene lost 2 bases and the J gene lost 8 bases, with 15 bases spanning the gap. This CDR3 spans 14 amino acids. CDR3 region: CASSELSGLSGYTF. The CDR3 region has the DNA TGTGCCAGCAGTGAACTTTCGGGGTTGAGCGGCTACACCTTC.

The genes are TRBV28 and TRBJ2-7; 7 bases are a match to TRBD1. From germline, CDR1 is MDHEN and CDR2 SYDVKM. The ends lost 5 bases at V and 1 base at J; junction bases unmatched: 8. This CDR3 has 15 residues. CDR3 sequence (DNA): TGTGCCAGCAGTACAGCCGGGACAGAGTCCTACGAGCAGTACTTC. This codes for CASSTAGTESYEQYF.

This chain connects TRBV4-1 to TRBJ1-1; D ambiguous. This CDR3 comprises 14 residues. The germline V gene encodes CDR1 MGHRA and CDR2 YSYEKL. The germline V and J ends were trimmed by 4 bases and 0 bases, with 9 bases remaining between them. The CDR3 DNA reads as TGCGCCAGCAGCCCGGTGGGCCTGAACACTGAAGCTTTCTTT. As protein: CASSPVGLNTEAFF.

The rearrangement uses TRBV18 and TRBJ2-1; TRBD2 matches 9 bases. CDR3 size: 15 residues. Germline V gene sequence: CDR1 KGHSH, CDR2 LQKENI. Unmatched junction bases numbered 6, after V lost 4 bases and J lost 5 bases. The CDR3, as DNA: TGTGCCAGCTCACTGAGCGGGGGGAAGGACAATGAGCAGTTCTTC. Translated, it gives CASSLSGGKDNEQFF.

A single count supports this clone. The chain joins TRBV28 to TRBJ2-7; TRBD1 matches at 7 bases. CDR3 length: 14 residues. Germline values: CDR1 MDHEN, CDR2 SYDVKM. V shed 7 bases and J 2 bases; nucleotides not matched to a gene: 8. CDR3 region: CASKEQGPTYEQYF. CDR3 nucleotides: TGTGCCAGCAAGGAACAGGGGCCAACCTACGAGCAGTACTTC.

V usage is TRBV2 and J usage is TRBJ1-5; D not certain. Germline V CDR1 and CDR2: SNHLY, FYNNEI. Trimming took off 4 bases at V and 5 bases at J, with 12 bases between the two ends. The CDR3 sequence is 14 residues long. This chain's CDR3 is CASSGGRRDQPQHF. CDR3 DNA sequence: TGTGCCAGCAGTGGCGGTCGTAGGGATCAGCCCCAGCATTTT.

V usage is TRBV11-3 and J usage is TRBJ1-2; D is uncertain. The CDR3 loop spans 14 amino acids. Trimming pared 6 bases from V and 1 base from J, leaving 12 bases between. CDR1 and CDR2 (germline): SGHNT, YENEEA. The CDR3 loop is CASSRTTDNYGYTF. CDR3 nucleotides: TGTGCCAGCAGTCGTACGACGGATAACTATGGCTACACCTTC.

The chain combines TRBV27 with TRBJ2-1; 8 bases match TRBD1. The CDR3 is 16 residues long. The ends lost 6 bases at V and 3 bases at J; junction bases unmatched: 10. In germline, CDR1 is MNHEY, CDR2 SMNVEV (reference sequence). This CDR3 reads CASSRIGTGSYNEQFF. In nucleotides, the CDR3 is TGTGCCAGCAGCCGAATCGGGACAGGAAGCTACAATGAGCAGTTCTTC.

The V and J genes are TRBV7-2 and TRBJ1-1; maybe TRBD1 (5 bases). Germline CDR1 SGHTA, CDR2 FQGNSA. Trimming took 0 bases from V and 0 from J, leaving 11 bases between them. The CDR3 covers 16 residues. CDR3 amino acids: CASSLASGRVNTEAFF. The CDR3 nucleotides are TGTGCCAGCAGCTTAGCGTCGGGACGGGTGAACACTGAAGCTTTCTTT.

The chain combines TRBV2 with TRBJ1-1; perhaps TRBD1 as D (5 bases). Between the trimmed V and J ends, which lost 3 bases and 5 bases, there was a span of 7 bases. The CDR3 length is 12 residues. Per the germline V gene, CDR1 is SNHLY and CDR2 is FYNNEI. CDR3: CASSDRVTEAFF. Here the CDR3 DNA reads TGTGCCAGCAGTGACAGGGTTACTGAAGCTTTCTTT.

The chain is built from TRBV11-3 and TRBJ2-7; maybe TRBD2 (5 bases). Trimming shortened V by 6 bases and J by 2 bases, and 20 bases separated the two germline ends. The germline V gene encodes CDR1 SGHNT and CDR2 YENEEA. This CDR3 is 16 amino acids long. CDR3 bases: TGTGCCAGCAGTCCCAGGCGGGCAGGAGCCCCCTACGAGCAGTACTTC. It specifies CASSPRRAGAPYEQYF. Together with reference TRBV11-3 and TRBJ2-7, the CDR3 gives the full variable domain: EAGVVQSPRYKIIEKKQPVAFWCNPISGHNTLYWYLQNLGQGPELLIRYENEEAVDDSQLPKDRFSAERLKGVDSTLKIQPAELGDSAVYLCASSPRRAGAPYEQYFGPGTRLTVT.

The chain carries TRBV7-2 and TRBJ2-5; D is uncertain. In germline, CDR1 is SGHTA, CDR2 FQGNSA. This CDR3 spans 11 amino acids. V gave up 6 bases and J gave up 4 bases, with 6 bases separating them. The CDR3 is CASRVTETQYF. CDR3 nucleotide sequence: TGTGCCAGCAGGGTTACAGAGACCCAGTACTTC.

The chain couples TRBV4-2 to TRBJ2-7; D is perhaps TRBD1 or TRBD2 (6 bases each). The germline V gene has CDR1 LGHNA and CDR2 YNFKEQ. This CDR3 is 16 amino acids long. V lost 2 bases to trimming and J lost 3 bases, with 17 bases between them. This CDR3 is CASSQQWGATSYEQYF. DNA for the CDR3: TGTGCCAGCAGCCAACAATGGGGGGCTACTAGCTACGAGCAGTACTTC.

The CDR3 protein is CASSSDPGQGTNTEAFF. DNA of the CDR3: TGTGCCAGCAGCTCTGACCCGGGACAGGGAACGAACACTGAAGCTTTCTTT. The chain combines TRBV7-6 with TRBJ1-1; 9 nucleotides match TRBD1. Germline assignment: CDR1 SGHVS and CDR2 FNYEAQ. The junction had 10 bases not matched to a gene; V was cut back by 4 bases and J by 1 base. The CDR3 totals 17 residues.

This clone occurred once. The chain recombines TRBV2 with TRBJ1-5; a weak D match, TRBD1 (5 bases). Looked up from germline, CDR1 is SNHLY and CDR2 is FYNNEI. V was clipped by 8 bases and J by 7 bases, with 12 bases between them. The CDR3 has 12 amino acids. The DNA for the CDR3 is TGTGCCAGCGCGGGGCGTGAGCAGCCCCAGCATTTT. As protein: CASAGREQPQHF.

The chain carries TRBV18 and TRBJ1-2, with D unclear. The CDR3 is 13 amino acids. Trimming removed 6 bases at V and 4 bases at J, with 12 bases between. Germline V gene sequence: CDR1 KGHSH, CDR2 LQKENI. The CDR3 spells CASSPEDGYGYTF. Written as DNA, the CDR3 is TGTGCCAGCTCCCCAGAGGACGGCTATGGCTACACCTTC.

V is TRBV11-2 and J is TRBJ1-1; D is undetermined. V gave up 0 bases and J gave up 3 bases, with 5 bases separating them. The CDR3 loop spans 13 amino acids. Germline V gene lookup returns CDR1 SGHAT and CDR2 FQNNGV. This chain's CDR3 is CASSLDADTEAFF. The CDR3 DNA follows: TGTGCCAGCAGCTTAGATGCGGACACTGAAGCTTTCTTT.

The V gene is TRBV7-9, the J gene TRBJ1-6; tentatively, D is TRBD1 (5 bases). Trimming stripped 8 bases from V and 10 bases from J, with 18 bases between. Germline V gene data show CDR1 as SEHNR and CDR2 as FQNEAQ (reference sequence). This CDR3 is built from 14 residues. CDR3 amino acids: CASGTGGTGSPLHF. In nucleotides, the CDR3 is TGTGCCAGCGGCACCGGCGGGACTGGATCACCCCTCCACTTT.

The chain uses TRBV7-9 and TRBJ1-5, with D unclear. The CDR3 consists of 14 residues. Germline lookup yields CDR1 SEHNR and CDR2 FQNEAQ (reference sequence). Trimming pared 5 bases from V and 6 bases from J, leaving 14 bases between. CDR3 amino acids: CASSPQDWSQPQHF. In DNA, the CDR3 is TGTGCCAGCAGCCCGCAGGATTGGAGTCAGCCCCAGCATTTT.

CDR3 protein: CASSQDRGGGQRSNQPQHF. In DNA, the CDR3 is TGCGCCAGCAGCCAAGATCGAGGAGGGGGGCAGAGGAGCAATCAGCCCCAGCATTTT. The V and J genes are TRBV4-1 and TRBJ1-5, with D maybe TRBD1 (6 bases). Per the germline V gene, CDR1 is MGHRA and CDR2 is YSYEKL. V was pared by 0 bases and J by 1 base, with 19 bases between. This CDR3 spans 19 amino acids.

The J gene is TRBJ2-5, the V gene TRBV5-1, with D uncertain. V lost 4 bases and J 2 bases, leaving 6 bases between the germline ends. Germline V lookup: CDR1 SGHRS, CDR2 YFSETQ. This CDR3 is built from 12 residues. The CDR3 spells CASSVIQETQYF. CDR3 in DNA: TGCGCCAGCAGCGTGATACAAGAGACCCAGTACTTC.